The 4 T cell receptor beta chains listed next were all sequenced from one sample in a study of early T cells in non-severe SARS-CoV-2 infection. TCRdb redid the calling of the 5' RACE reads with MiXCR, one entry per CDR3 protein. In the table there are about 18,000 distinct CDR3 sequences, 5.9% of which are singletons. The sequenced material came from whole blood. The receptors originated from an adult who was a healthcare worker with PCR-confirmed SARS-CoV-2 infection or an uninfected control (not recorded which).

This clonotype was observed a handful of times. The rearrangement uses TRBV12-3 or TRBV12-4 and TRBJ1-5; D not certain. Trimming took off 3 bases at V and 4 bases at J, with 10 bases between the two ends. This CDR3 comprises 14 residues. This chain's CDR3 is CASSLRGLNQPQHF. CDR3 DNA sequence: TGTGCCAGCAGTTTGCGCGGCTTGAATCAGCCCCAGCATTTT.

This clonotype has at least ten counts. This chain uses TRBV7-9 with TRBJ1-4; weak D call: TRBD1 (5 bases). From germline, CDR1 is SEHNR and CDR2 FQNEAQ (reference sequence). Between the trimmed V and J ends, which lost 1 base and 7 bases, there was a span of 13 bases. This CDR3 comprises 15 residues. The CDR3 here is CASSLGGGAGEKLFF. The CDR3 DNA sequence: TGTGCCAGCAGCTTAGGAGGAGGGGCAGGTGAAAAACTGTTTTTT.

This clonotype was observed at least ten times. The V and J genes are TRBV29-1 and TRBJ2-7; maybe TRBD1 (5 bases). The CDR3 is 13 amino acids. V shed 7 bases and J shed 2 bases, with 15 bases lying between them. The germline V gene has CDR1 SQVTM and CDR2 ANQGSEA. The CDR3, as DNA: TGCAGCGCTGCGGACAAAATCGCCTACGAGCAGTACTTC. Translation: CSAADKIAYEQYF.

This clonotype has ten or more counts. J is TRBJ2-2 and V is TRBV2; 9 nucleotides align to TRBD1. Germline loops: CDR1 SNHLY, CDR2 FYNNEI. The junction had 11 bases not matched to a gene; V was cut back by 11 bases and J by 4 bases. There are 15 residues in the CDR3. DNA for the CDR3: TGTGCCGGCCCCCTGGGGGACAGGGTCACCGGGGAGCTGTTTTTT. It is translated as CAGPLGDRVTGELFF. Combining the CDR3 with reference TRBV2 and TRBJ2-2 gives the whole variable domain EPEVTQTPSHQVTQMGQEVILRCVPISNHLYFYWYRQILGQKVEFLVSFYNNEISEKSEIFDDQFSVERPDGSNFTLKIRSTKLEDSAMYFCAGPLGDRVTGELFFGEGSRLTVL.